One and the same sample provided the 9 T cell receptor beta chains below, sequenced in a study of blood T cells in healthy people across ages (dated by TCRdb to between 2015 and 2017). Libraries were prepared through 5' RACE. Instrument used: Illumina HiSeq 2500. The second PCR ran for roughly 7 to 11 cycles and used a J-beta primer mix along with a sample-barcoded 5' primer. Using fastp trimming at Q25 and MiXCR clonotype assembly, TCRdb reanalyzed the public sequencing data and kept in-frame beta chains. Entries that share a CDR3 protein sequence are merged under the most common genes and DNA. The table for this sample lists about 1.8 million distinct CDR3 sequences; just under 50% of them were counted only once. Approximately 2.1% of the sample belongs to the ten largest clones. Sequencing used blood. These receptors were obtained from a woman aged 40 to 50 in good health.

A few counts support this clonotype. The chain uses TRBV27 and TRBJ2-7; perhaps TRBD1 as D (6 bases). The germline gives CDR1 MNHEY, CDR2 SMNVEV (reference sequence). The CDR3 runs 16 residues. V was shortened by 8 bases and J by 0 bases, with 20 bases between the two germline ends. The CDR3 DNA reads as TGTGCCAGCTCCCGAGGGGGTTCCAGGAGCTCCTACGAGCAGTACTTC. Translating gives CASSRGGSRSSYEQYF.

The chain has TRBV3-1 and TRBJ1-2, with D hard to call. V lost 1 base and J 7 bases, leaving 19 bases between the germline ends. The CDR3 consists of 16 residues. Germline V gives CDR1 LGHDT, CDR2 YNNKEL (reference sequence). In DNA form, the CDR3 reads TGTGCCAGCAGCCAAGTGGTGCCCCTCGGCGCGAGTGGCTACACCTTC. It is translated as CASSQVVPLGASGYTF.

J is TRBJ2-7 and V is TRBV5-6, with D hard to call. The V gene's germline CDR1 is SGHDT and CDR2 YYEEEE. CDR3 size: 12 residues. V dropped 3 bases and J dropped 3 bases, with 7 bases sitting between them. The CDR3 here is CASSSIHYEQYF. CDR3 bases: TGTGCCAGCAGCTCAATCCACTACGAGCAGTACTTC.

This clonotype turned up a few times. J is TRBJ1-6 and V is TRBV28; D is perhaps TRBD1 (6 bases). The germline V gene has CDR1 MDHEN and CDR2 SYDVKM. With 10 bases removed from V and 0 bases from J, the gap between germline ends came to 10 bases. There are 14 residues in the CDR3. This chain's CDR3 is CAITGSSYNSPLHF. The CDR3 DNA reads TGTGCCATCACAGGGAGCTCCTATAATTCACCCCTCCACTTT.

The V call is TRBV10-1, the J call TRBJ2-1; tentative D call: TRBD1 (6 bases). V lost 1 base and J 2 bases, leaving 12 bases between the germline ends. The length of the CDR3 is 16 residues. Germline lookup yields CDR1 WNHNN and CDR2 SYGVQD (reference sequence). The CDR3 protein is CASSELGQGTYNEQFF. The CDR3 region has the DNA TGCGCCAGCAGTGAGTTAGGGCAGGGGACCTACAATGAGCAGTTCTTC.

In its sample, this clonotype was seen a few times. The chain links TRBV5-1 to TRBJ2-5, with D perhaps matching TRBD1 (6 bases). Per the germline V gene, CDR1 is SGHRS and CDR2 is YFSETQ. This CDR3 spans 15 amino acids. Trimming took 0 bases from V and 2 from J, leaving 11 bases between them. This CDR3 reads CASSLVSTGQETQYF. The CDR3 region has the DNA TGCGCCAGCAGCTTGGTATCGACAGGTCAAGAGACCCAGTACTTC.

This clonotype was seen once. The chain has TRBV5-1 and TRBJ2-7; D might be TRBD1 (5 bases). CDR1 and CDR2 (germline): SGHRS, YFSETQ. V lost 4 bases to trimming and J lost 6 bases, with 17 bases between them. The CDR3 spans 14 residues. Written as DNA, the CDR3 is TGCGCCAGCAGCCCCCCCGACGCCACAGGCGAGCAGTACTTC. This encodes CASSPPDATGEQYF.

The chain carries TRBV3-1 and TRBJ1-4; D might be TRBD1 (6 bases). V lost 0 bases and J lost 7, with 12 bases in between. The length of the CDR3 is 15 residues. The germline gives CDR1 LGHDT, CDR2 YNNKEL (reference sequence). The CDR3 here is CASSQETGRGEKLFF. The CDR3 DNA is TGTGCCAGCAGCCAAGAAACCGGCAGGGGTGAAAAACTGTTTTTT. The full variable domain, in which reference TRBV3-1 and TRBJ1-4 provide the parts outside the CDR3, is DTAVSQTPKYLVTQMGNDKSIKCEQNLGHDTMYWYKQDSKKFLKIMFSYNNKELIINETVPNRFSPKSPDKAHLNLHINSLELGDSAVYFCASSQETGRGEKLFFGSGTQLSVL.

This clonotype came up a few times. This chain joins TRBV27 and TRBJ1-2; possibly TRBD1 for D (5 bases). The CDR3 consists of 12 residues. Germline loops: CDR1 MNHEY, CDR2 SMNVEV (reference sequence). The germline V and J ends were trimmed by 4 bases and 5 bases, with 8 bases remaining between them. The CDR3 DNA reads TGTGCCAGCAGTTCGGACAAGTATGGCTACACCTTC. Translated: CASSSDKYGYTF.